This TCR beta chain stems from a study of shared clonotypes between healthy human individuals. Study-level findings and limits: Memory subsets had estimated richness that was generally smaller than that of naive subsets.

The CDR3 sequence is 17 residues long. The V gene end was trimmed by 6 bases and the J gene end by 0 bases; junction bases not matched to a gene: 10. Germline V gene lookup returns CDR1 ENHRY and CDR2 SYGVKD. Libraries were prepared by immunoSEQ multiplex PCR; TCRdb keeps only in-frame clonotypes and omits some of them. The sample carries around 2.1 million clones, approximately 94% recorded once. Remarks on this clone: What it recognizes is unknown.

This clonotype originated in a man younger than 35 in good health. Source material: naive CD4+ T cells sorted from blood. Subset noted: CD45RA+ positively selected. This sequence joins TRBV10-3 and TRBJ2-2, with TRBD1 identical over 7 bases. The CDR3 DNA sequence: TGTGCCATCAGGAGGACAGGTACCCTACCGAACACCGGGGAGCTGTTTTTT. Translating it yields CAIRRTGTLPNTGELFF.